Detailed here is one T cell receptor beta chain. Its target is unknown. V shed 8 bases and J 7 bases; nucleotides not matched to a gene: 4. Germline CDR1 is LNHDA and CDR2 is SQIVND (reference sequence). The CDR3 has 12 amino acids. Only in-frame clones appear in the TCRdb table, and some are missing; sequencing was by immunoSEQ multiplex PCR. This sample has about 11,000 clones, with roughly 73% found just once. This entry comes from a study of somatic mutations in cytotoxic T cells in rheumatoid arthritis. Study summary: A subset of V beta antibody-stained T-cell populations was isolated by flow sorting, reaching nearly 100% purity, and this subset included V beta1+ cells that went on to TCRB sequencing. Study-level results: Antigenic targets recognized by the expanded CD8+ clones remained undetermined. Compared with age-matched healthy controls, rheumatoid arthritis patients did not differ significantly in CD8+ T-cell clonality.

The rearrangement links TRBV19 to TRBJ2-1; 8 bases fit TRBD1. This clonotype originated in a man aged 55 to 70 in good health. Source material: CD8+ T cells sorted from blood. For the CDR3, the DNA is TGTGCCAGTGGGTACAGGGGGAATGAGCAGTTCTTC. As protein: CASGYRGNEQFF. Filled out from reference TRBV19 and TRBJ2-1, the complete variable domain reads DGGITQSPKYLFRKEGQNVTLSCEQNLNHDAMYWYRQDPGQGLRLIYYSQIVNDFQKGDIAEGYSVSREKKESFPLTVTSAQKNPTAFYLCASGYRGNEQFFGPGTRLTVL.